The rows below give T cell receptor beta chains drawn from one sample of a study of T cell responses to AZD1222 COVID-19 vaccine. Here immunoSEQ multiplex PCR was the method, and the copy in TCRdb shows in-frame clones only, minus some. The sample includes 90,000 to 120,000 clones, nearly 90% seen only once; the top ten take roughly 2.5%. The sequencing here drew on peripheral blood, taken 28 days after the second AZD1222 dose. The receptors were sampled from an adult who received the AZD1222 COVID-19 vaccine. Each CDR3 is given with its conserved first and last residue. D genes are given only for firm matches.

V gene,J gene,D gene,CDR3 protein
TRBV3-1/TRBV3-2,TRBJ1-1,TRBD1,CASKSTTGTGNTEAFF
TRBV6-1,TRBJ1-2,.,CASSEAGSEGQYGYTF
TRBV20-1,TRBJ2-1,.,CSAKLGVEQFF
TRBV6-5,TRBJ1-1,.,CASSRGRVVTEAFF
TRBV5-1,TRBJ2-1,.,CASSLGTVYNEQFF
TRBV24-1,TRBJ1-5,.,CAARPRVSNQPQHF
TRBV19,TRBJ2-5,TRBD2,CASSIGVAGESETQYF
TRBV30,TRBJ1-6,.,CAWSSTGSPLHF
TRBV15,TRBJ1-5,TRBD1,CATSRDRGSQPQHF
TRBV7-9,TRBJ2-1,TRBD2,CASIPSGTSRQFF
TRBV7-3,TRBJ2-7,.,CASIKFYEGQGLRRSSYEQYF
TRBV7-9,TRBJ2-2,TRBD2,CASSLIAGGTGELFF
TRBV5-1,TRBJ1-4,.,CASRSGDEKLFF
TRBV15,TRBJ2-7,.,CATSSGLDFYEQYF
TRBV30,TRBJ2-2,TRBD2,CAWTTERSSGIPGELFF
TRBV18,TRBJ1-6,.,CASSRRQLSYNSPLHF
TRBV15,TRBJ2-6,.,CATSRDLGSSGANVLTF
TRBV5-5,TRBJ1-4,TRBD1,CASSLGRDGTANEKLFF
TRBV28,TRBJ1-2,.,CASSLWSGRGGNGYTF
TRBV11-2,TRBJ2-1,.,CASSYRDSPNEQFF
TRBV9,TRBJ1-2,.,CASSVGGGITNGYTF
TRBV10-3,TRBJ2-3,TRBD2,CATYGTSGMGDTQYF
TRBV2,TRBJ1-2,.,CASSEARGEYGYTF
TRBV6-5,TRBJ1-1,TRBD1,CASSYVPPGGNEAFF
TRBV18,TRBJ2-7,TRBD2,CASPTGTSGIYEQYF
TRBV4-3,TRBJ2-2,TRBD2,CASSQALAGSFTGELFF
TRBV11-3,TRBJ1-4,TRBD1,CASSLERVRTGVLKLFF
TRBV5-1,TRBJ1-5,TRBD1,CASSLTGVLNQPQHF
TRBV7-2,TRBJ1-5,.,CASSEIRGDQPQHF
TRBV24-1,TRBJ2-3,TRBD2,CATSDLRLAGAGSTDTQYF
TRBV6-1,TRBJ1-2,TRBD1,CASSEAVNRGGYTF
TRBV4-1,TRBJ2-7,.,CASSQDGGRQPYEQYF
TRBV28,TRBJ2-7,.,CASSLNYEQYF
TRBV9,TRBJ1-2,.,CASSVDLGLGGYTF
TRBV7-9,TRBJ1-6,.,CASSETGYSPLHF
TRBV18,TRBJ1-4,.,CASSPPTAINEKLFF
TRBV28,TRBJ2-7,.,CASSAIRVGFYEQYF
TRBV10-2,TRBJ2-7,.,CATSSSYEQYF
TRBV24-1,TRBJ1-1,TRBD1,CATRDRVNTEAFF
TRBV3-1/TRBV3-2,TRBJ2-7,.,CASSHPPSYEQYF
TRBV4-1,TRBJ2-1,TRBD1,CASSRGQGQFF
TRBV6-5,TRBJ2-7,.,CASRVGFAYEQYF
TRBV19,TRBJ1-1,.,CASSLQKNTEAFF
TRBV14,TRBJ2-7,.,CASSDTGFYEQYF
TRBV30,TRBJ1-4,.,CAWSLKEKLFF
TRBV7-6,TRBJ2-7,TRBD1,CASSLGGTGGNEQYF
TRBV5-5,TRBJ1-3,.,CASSLGGAGNTIYF
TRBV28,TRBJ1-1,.,CASISGRAAFF